The 17 T cell receptor beta chains given below trace back to one sample, sequenced in a study of cytomegalovirus exposure and HLA in healthy donors. The study ran its PCR with 60 Vbeta and 13 Jbeta primers. Repertoires were generated with immunoSEQ multiplex PCR, while TCRdb's copy carries only in-frame clones and drops some. The data hold some 98,000 clones, with roughly 82% observed a single time. The specimen was PBMCs. These receptors originate from a human donor in good health.

The gene calls are TRBV5-1 and TRBJ2-7; maybe TRBD2 (7 bases). Trimming took 4 bases from V and 4 from J, leaving 21 bases between them. CDR3 length equals 16 residues. Germline lookup yields CDR1 SGHRS and CDR2 YFSETQ. Here the CDR3 reads CASSTGGGGPSYEQYF. The CDR3, as DNA: TGCGCCAGCAGCACGGGTGGGGGGGGGCCGAGTTACGAGCAGTACTTC.

V is TRBV5-1 and J is TRBJ2-7; TRBD1 matches at 7 bases. This CDR3 has 16 residues. CDR1 is SGHRS and CDR2 is YFSETQ in the germline V gene. The J segment lost 2 bases and the V segment lost 0 bases, leaving 8 bases of the junction unmatched. The CDR3 reads CASSLGGDSYPYEQYF. The CDR3 DNA reads as TGCGCCAGCAGCTTGGGAGGGGACAGTTACCCCTACGAGCAGTACTTC.

This chain connects TRBV30 to TRBJ2-3, with TRBD2 identical over 9 bases. V dropped 2 bases and J dropped 3; count of bases not matched to a gene: 9. The CDR3 has 16 residues. Germline V gene lookup returns CDR1 GTSNPN and CDR2 SVGIG (reference sequence). CDR3 in DNA: TGTGCCTGGAGTCTAGCGGGAACCCAAGGAACAGATACGCAGTATTTT. This translates into CAWSLAGTQGTDTQYF.

V gene TRBV12-5 combines with J gene TRBJ2-1, with unresolved D. Germline V gene data show CDR1 as LGHNT and CDR2 as FRNRAP. The CDR3 contains 13 residues. V lost 0 bases and J 6 bases, leaving 6 bases between the germline ends. The CDR3: CASGLVLRNEQFF. CDR3 DNA sequence: TGTGCTAGTGGTTTGGTACTGCGCAATGAGCAGTTCTTC. Using reference TRBV12-5 and TRBJ2-1 for the parts outside the CDR3, the full variable domain is DARVTQTPRHKVTEMGQEVTMRCQPILGHNTVFWYRQTMMQGLELLAYFRNRAPLDDSGMPKDRFSAEMPDATLATLKIQPSEPRDSAVYFCASGLVLRNEQFFGPGTRLTVL.

V usage is TRBV25-1 and J usage is TRBJ2-7, with a possible D match to TRBD2 (6 bases). V gave up 4 bases and J gave up 9 bases, with 10 bases separating them. From germline, CDR1 is MGHDK and CDR2 SYGVNS. The CDR3 is made up of 11 amino acids. Here the CDR3 reads CASSAAGTQYF. The CDR3, as DNA: TGTGCCAGCAGTGCGGCGGGAACGCAGTACTTC.

The chain is built from TRBV27 and TRBJ1-4; 7 bases are a match to TRBD1. Germline V gives CDR1 MNHEY, CDR2 SMNVEV (reference sequence). The CDR3 runs to 16 residues. Losses at the gene ends were 5 bases for V and 4 bases for J; bases not matched to a gene: 10. CDR3 nucleotides: TGTGCCAGCAGTACTAACGTCAGGGGGTATAATGAAAAACTGTTTTTT. It is translated as CASSTNVRGYNEKLFF.

This chain connects TRBV6-1 to TRBJ1-2; D not resolved. V was trimmed by 2 bases and J by 7 bases, leaving 14 bases between them. Germline-derived CDR1 and CDR2 are MNHNS and SASEGT. This CDR3 comprises 14 residues. Written as DNA, the CDR3 is TGTGCCAGCAGTGAAAATCGAGGTGCGAGTGGCTACACCTTC. It encodes CASSENRGASGYTF.

Note on this clone: One junction end disagrees with the germline gene, perhaps due to a read error. The chain uses TRBV7-9 and TRBJ1-1, with 7 bases fitting TRBD1. The germline CDR1 and CDR2 sequences are SEHNR and FQNEAQ (reference sequence). The CDR3 consists of 17 residues. CDR3 nucleotide sequence: TGTTCCAGCAGCTCCAGGGGGGCCGGCAGGGGGAACACTGAAGCTTTCTTT. Encoded protein: CSSSSRGAGRGNTEAFF.

V usage is TRBV7-9 and J usage is TRBJ2-3; 8 nucleotides agree with TRBD1. The V segment lost 5 bases and the J segment 2 bases; nucleotides outside the gene matches: 3. This CDR3 contains 14 residues. Germline CDR1 SEHNR, CDR2 FQNEAQ (reference sequence). The CDR3 sequence is CASSPGQATDTQYF. CDR3 in DNA: TGTGCCAGCAGCCCGGGACAGGCCACAGATACGCAGTATTTT.

This sequence joins TRBV7-9 and TRBJ1-4; 7 bases agree with TRBD1. The germline V gene encodes CDR1 SEHNR and CDR2 FQNEAQ (reference sequence). V dropped 5 bases and J dropped 2; count of bases not matched to a gene: 14. This CDR3 spans 18 amino acids. This CDR3 reads CASSRITGAERTNEKLFF. The CDR3 region has the DNA TGTGCCAGCAGCCGTATTACAGGGGCTGAGAGGACTAATGAAAAACTGTTTTTT.

The V call is TRBV7-6, the J call TRBJ2-5; 9 positions match TRBD2. Germline CDR1 is SGHVS and CDR2 is FNYEAQ. The length of the CDR3 is 15 residues. V was clipped by 1 base and J by 4 bases; unmatched bases: 4. Written as DNA, the CDR3 is TGTGCCAGCAGCTTAGGAGCGGGGGGATCAGAGACCCAGTACTTC. This encodes CASSLGAGGSETQYF.

The V and J genes are TRBV19 and TRBJ1-5; weak D call: TRBD1 (5 bases). V shed 6 bases and J shed 3 bases, with 12 bases lying between them. Germline V gene data show CDR1 as LNHDA and CDR2 as SQIVND (reference sequence). The CDR3 covers 14 residues. The CDR3 sequence: CASRLDSYNQPQHF. The DNA of the CDR3 is TGTGCCAGTAGGCTTGACAGTTACAATCAGCCCCAGCATTTT.

V and J are TRBV2 and TRBJ1-5, with D perhaps TRBD1 (6 bases). CDR3 length equals 15 residues. Between the trimmed V and J ends, which lost 7 bases and 0 bases, there was a span of 13 bases. Per germline, CDR1 SNHLY and CDR2 FYNNEI. CDR3 sequence (DNA): TGTGCCAGCAACGGACAGATTCGTAGCAATCAGCCCCAGCATTTT. Encoded protein: CASNGQIRSNQPQHF. The complete variable domain, with remaining parts taken from reference TRBV2 and TRBJ1-5, reads EPEVTQTPSHQVTQMGQEVILRCVPISNHLYFYWYRQILGQKVEFLVSFYNNEISEKSEIFDDQFSVERPDGSNFTLKIRSTKLEDSAMYFCASNGQIRSNQPQHFGDGTRLSIL.

About this clone itself: Other nucleotide sequences from this sample produce the same CDR3. The chain joins TRBV5-1 to TRBJ2-7; 10 bases agree with TRBD1. The CDR3 consists of 13 residues. Germline V gene sequence: CDR1 SGHRS, CDR2 YFSETQ. J gave up 6 bases and V 2 bases, and 2 bases lay outside the gene matches. CDR3 in DNA: TGCGCCAGCAGCTTAGGACAGGGGGGCGAGCAGTACTTC. As protein: CASSLGQGGEQYF.

This chain links TRBV6-7 with TRBJ2-5; D gene unclear. TRBV6-7 is an ORF for which the function is uncertain. V gave up 5 bases and J gave up 5 bases, with 12 bases separating them. This CDR3 region has 13 residues. The CDR3 nucleotides read TGTGCCAGCAGTCGCGGTAAGTCTGAGACCCAGTACTTC. It is translated as CASSRGKSETQYF.

The V gene is TRBV7-8, the J gene TRBJ2-7; TRBD1 matches 7 bases. The CDR3 consists of 13 residues. Germline V gene lookup returns CDR1 SGHVS and CDR2 FQNEAQ. Trimming removed 3 bases from V and 4 bases from J; junction bases left unmatched: 3. Here the CDR3 reads CASSLGQRYEQYF. In DNA, the CDR3 is TGTGCCAGCAGCTTGGGACAGCGGTACGAGCAGTACTTC.

In nucleotides, the CDR3 is TGTGCCAGCAGCCACAACTCTGACGGAGATTCACCCCTCCACTTT. Translating it yields CASSHNSDGDSPLHF. The rearrangement joins TRBV4-2 to TRBJ1-6; D remains ambiguous. This CDR3 contains 15 residues. Trimming stripped 3 bases from V and 8 bases from J, with 14 bases between. CDR1 and CDR2 (germline): LGHNA, YNFKEQ.